Detailed here is one T cell receptor (beta chain). This sample is drawn from a study of blood T cell repertoires in COVID-19. TCRdb keeps only in-frame clones here, not all; method: immunoSEQ multiplex PCR. The data contain a few hundred thousand clones, around 90% of them singletons. The trim removed 7 bases at V and 2 bases at J, leaving 6 bases unmatched. Germline CDR1 is SGHTA and CDR2 is FQGNSA. The length of the CDR3 is 14 residues. What was sequenced was peripheral blood. This receptor was obtained from a woman aged 60 to 75 with COVID-19, enrolled during active disease. The chain recombines TRBV7-2 with TRBJ2-5, with 8 bases matching TRBD1. CDR3 in DNA: TGTGCCAGCACCCAAAACAGGGGGCAAGAGACCCAGTACTTC. This gives the protein CASTQNRGQETQYF.